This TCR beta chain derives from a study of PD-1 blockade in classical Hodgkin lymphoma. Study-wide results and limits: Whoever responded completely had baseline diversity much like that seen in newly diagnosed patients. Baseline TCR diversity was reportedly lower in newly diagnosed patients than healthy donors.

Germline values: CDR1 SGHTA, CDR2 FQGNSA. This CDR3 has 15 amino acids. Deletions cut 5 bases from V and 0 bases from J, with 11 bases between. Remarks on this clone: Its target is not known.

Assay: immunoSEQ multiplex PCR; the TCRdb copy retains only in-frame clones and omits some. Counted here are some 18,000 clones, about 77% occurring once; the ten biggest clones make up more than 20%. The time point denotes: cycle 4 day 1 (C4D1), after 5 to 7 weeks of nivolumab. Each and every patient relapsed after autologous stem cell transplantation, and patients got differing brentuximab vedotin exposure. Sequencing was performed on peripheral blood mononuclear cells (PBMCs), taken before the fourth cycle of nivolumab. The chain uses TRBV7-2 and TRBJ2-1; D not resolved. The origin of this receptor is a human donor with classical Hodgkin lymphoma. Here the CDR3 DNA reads TGTGCCAGCAGCCCTAGGGTAAGCTCCTACAATGAGCAGTTCTTC. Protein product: CASSPRVSSYNEQFF. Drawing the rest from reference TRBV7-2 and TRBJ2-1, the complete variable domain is GAGVSQSPSNKVTEKGKDVELRCDPISGHTALYWYRQSLGQGLEFLIYFQGNSAPDKSGLPSDRFSAERTGGSVSTLTIQRTQQEDSAVYLCASSPRVSSYNEQFFGPGTRLTVL.